This T cell receptor (beta chain) was observed in a study of blood T cell repertoires in COVID-19. Study in general: COVID-19 samples collected from the United States, Italy and Spain covered acute and convalescent phases.

The CDR3 is 17 residues long. From germline, CDR1 is SGHVS and CDR2 FNYEAQ. V lost 5 bases, J lost 0 bases, and 9 bases stayed unmatched. Authors' analysis steps: Amplification of reference gene primers was used by the study to estimate nucleated cell counts. Profiled with immunoSEQ multiplex PCR; TCRdb holds only in-frame clones, not every one. The V and J calls and clone size come from that table; D and trimming were worked out from the DNA. The sample contains some 340,000 clones, around 85% of which appear only once. The origin of this receptor is a woman aged 18-29 years with acute or convalescent COVID-19. The chain links TRBV7-6 to TRBJ1-4; the match to TRBD1 covers 7 bases. The sample consisted of peripheral blood. CDR3 loop: CASSPSGTAATNEKLFF. The CDR3 coding sequence is TGTGCCAGCAGCCCATCCGGGACAGCGGCAACTAATGAAAAACTGTTTTTT. Full variable domain (remainder filled in from reference TRBV7-6 and TRBJ1-4): GAGVSQSPRYKVTKRGQDVALRCDPISGHVSLYWYRQALGQGPEFLTYFNYEAQQDKSGLPNDRFSAERPEGSISTLTIQRTEQRDSAMYRCASSPSGTAATNEKLFFGSGTQLSVL.